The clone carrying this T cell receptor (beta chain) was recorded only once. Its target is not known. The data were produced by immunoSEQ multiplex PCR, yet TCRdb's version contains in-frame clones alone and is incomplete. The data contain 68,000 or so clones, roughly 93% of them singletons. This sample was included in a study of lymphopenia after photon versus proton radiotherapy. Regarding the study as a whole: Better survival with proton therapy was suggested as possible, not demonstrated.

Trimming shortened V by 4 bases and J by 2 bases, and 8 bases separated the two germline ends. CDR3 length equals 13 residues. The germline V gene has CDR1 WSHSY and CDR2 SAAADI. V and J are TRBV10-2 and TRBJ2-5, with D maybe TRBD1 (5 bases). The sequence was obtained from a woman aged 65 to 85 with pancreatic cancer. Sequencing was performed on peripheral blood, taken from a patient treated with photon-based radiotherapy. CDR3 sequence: CASSGTPQETQYF. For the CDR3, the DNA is TGCGCCAGCAGTGGGACACCTCAAGAGACCCAGTACTTC.